The source of this T cell receptor (beta chain) is a study of cytomegalovirus exposure and HLA in healthy donors (dated by TCRdb to 2016 to 2017). Background for the entire study: An earlier analysis of approximately 600 of the donors reported more than 250 Gb of sequence data and some 100 million unique TCR beta sequences from 150 million to 200 million T cells. The study profiled the T cell repertoires of 666 subjects by immunosequencing and related them to cytomegalovirus serostatus. The number of donors typed differed by locus, with about 629-630 for A, B, C, DRB1 and DQB1, 522 for DQA1, approximately 580 for DPA1, and 450 to 480 for DPB1. Across around 400 genotyped donors of the cohort, an average of roughly 250,000 unique TCR beta nucleotide sequences per donor were sequenced, and about a sixth of those sequences were non-productive. Of the approximately 400 genotyped donors, about 84% fell in the genetic ancestry cluster associated with self-reported Caucasian donors. In an earlier analysis of 500 to 650 of the donors, high-throughput TCR beta sequencing was used to judge whether each TCR beta V gene segment behaved as functional or pseudogenic. Along with the roughly 670-subject first cohort, a separate validation cohort of 120 different subjects was used. Donor age, sex, ethnicity and CMV serostatus were compiled alongside the repertoire data. In the later analysis, no new phenotypic data were used to find candidate immune exposures; instead, reliance was placed on TCR beta sequences and their occurrence across donors. A later analysis re-examined previously published TCR beta repertoires from over 500 donors and added high-resolution HLA genotyping to investigate patterns of TCR occurrence. To predict cytomegalovirus infection status, the study brought together high-throughput TCR immunosequencing, statistical association of individual TCRs with disease status, and machine learning. Class I and class II HLA loci were covered by the typing at four-digit resolution. Genome-wide SNP genotypes for about 60% of the roughly 700 donors were used in a later genetic analysis, which treated that subset as a discovery cohort. An early release that covered about 640 HLA-typed donors contained around 330 gigabases of sequencing data and about 93 million unique TCR sequences. Every discovery cohort repertoire had been produced on one sequencing platform. A handful of DR-DQ haplotypes were handled as single units for association and clustering because linkage in the cohort was strong. The study aimed to test whether cataloging public T cell receptors could reveal signatures of past pathogen exposure.

The library relied on the immunoSEQ multiplex PCR assay. A mixture of 60 forward primers for TCR Vbeta segments and 13 reverse primers for TCR Jbeta segments was used in the multiplex PCR. Amplification of the CDR3 region of rearranged TCR beta genes was performed with a multiplex PCR assay on genomic DNA. Amplified TCR beta libraries were sequenced as 87-base-pair reads on the Illumina HiSeq System. In the original analysis: Across the 666 repertoires, a later analysis counted tens of millions of unique TCR beta chains, approximately 10 million of which were shared by at least two donors. A nearest-neighbor algorithm error-corrected the raw reads and collapsed the reads into unique sequences, merging closely related sequences to remove PCR and sequencing errors. V, D and J gene segments were assigned by aligning CDR3 sequences to IMGT reference sequences. For a sequence to be retained, a match of at least six nucleotides was required to both a V gene segment and a J gene segment. Rearrangements were called productive when the CDR3 lacked stop codons and stayed in frame with V and J; all others were non-productive. Following IMGT convention, CDR3 was defined as the stretch from the second conserved V-encoded cysteine up to the conserved J-encoded phenylalanine. In an earlier analysis of 587 of the donors, sequences lacking an unambiguous match to a single V gene segment were excluded. In an earlier analysis of some 590 of the donors, a V segment was called functional when productive rearrangements were above 56.7%, and segregating when the standard deviation between donors exceeded 5%. A statistical classification framework was built for diagnosing cytomegalovirus status from the catalog of TCR beta chain sequences. In a later analysis, TCR nucleotide sequences were compared against IMGT/GENE-DB human TR gene sequences so that V and J genes could be assigned. A later analysis assigned CDR3 sequences and most-parsimonious VDJ recombination scenarios with the TCRdist pipeline. A later analysis defined each TCR beta chain by its CDR3 amino acid sequence plus V-gene family, and excluded reads lacking a unique V-gene family. As a way to deal with suspected cross-contamination and a sequencing artifact, a later analysis dropped hundreds of nucleotide sequences that were highly shared and had low generation probability. A later analysis calculated a clonal expansion index for each public chain from normalized within-repertoire ranks of inferred template counts. Generation probabilities in a later analysis came from a VDJ recombination model fitted to out-of-frame rearrangements, and those results were checked against IGoR. Hypergeometric tests were used in a later analysis to score TCR-TCR, TCR-HLA and TCR-CMV co-occurrence, with a repertoire-size bias correction applied to the TCR pairs. False discovery rates were estimated in a later analysis by permuting HLA or CMV assignments 20 times. In a later analysis, co-occurring TCRs were grouped with DBSCAN, and TCRdist sequence similarity was added when clustering was performed within HLA-allele-positive subsets. Repertoires with fewer than 30,000 or more than 120,000 public chains were left out of co-occurrence clustering, as were about five repertoires with anomalous nucleotide sharing. The table comes from immuneACCESS by way of TCRdb, which keeps in-frame sequences with V and J called. Part of the clones is missing from these tables; in studies checked, under half for an unresolved V gene and the rest for unknown reasons. D and trimming come from the DNA, and the V and J calls and clone size come from that table. Recorded for this sample are approximately 150,000 clones; around 70% of them occurred a single time. 4.7% of the sample is in the top ten clones.

To note about this clone: It lacks a known antigen. The record has no base qualities; no much larger clone is one base away.

The junction shows trimming of 2 bases on V and 1 base on J, and the gene matches do not reach 5 bases of it. Per the germline V gene, SGHTS is the CDR1 and YDEGEE is the CDR2. Including the terminal cysteine and phenylalanine, the CDR3 comprises 16 residues. CDR3 DNA is the only sequence kept; it has 48 bases, read in frame from the first base. The cohort consisted of approximately 690 healthy bone marrow donors. All cohort members were sampled while nominally healthy, although unrecorded immune exposures were likely present. The donor tested CMV seropositive and was one of the 289 seropositive cohort members. A peripheral blood sample was collected from each donor, and TCR beta sequencing was performed on peripheral blood mononuclear cells. Genomic DNA extraction from the blood cell samples was performed with the Qiagen DNeasy Blood Extraction Kit. The study at large found these results: In an earlier analysis of approximately 590 of the donors, most TCR beta V segments appeared in productive rearrangements about 90% or about 30% of the time, broadly matching IMGT annotations. When HLA alleles, especially DR and DQ, strongly co-occurred, TCR associations were difficult to assign to individual alleles. A further reported finding was that TCR beta sequences accurately predicted the HLA-A and HLA-B alleles for most subjects in the first cohort. In a later analysis, HLA-associated TCR beta chains were found to be more clonally expanded and to have lower generation probabilities than equally common non-associated chains. The sequencing pipeline was judged likely to have produced a cluster of highly shared sequence variants as a technical artifact. In a later genetic analysis, a missense DCLRE1C variant was associated with V-gene and J-gene trimming of TCR beta chains, and the association was replicated in an independent cohort. According to a later genetic analysis, donors in an Asian-associated ancestry cluster had fewer N-insertions in productive TCRs than the approximately 630-donor mean. Immune exposure information for the cohort was limited to CMV serostatus. The cohort was sequenced for TCR beta chains only, and without alpha or paired-chain data the features that could be detected were limited. Most TCR sequences were observed very rarely across donors, whereas some public TCRs were present in many individuals. In vitro tests confirmed that a few of the cytomegalovirus-associated TCR beta chains recognize cytomegalovirus antigens. The study gave a list of some 150 TCR beta chains associated with cytomegalovirus. The authors suggested that the approach could potentially be generalized to other disease states and immunological phenotypes. Seventeen rarely observed V segments, including chromosome 9 orphons, were excluded from the earlier analysis of a few hundred of the donors because counts were too low. Because some donors lacked HLA typing at each locus, the association tests relied only on the typed subset. In a later analysis, several top co-occurrence clusters were reported to appear linked to parvovirus B19, influenza, CMV and Epstein-Barr virus. Specific HLA alleles were associated with 15,000 to 20,000 TCR beta sequences at a false discovery rate of 0.05 in a later analysis. Linkage disequilibrium might explain the correlated functional status among segregating V segments, but an unknown experimental factor could not be excluded. According to a later analysis, most CMV-associated TCR beta chains appeared to be HLA-restricted, and the HLA associations seemed to be driven largely by CMV exposure. Some IMGT-functional V segments, including TRBV6-2 and TRBV6-3, could not be told apart with the 87-base-pair reads, so those segments were excluded. According to a later analysis, TCR association rates differed among HLA loci, with DRB1 alleles showing the most associated TCRs and HLA-C alleles showing the fewest. Presence/absence analyses assumed roughly uniform sequencing depth across donors, an assumption that may not hold. The classifier was reported to diagnose cytomegalovirus status with high specificity and sensitivity in both the original and validation cohorts.

What was sequenced was PBMCs. The receptor's source is a man aged 18 to 29 in good health and CMV-seropositive. The V and J segments used are TRBV5-8 and TRBJ1-5, with 8 central nucleotides matching TRBD1. CDR3 protein: CASSLFGQGSNQPQHF. The nucleotide sequence is TGTGCCAGCAGCTTATTCGGACAGGGAAGCAATCAGCCCCAGCATTTT.